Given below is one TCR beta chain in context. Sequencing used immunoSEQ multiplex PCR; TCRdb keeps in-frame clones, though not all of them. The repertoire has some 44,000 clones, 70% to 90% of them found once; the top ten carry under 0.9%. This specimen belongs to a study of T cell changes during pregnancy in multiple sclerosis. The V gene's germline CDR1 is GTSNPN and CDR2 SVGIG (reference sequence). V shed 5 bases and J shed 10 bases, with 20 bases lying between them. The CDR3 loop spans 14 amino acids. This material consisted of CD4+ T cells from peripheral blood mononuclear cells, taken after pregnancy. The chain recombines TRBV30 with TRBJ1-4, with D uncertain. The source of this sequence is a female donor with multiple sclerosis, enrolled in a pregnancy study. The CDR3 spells CAWGLAFDEGKLFF. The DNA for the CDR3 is TGTGCCTGGGGATTAGCTTTCGACGAGGGAAAACTGTTTTTT.